The 12 T cell receptor beta chains below come from one sample, sequenced in a study of T cell changes during pregnancy in multiple sclerosis. Some clones are missing from TCRdb's copy, which holds only in-frame ones; the method was immunoSEQ multiplex PCR. The sample carries fewer than 80,000 clones, roughly 92% recorded once. Source: peripheral blood, taken in the third trimester of pregnancy. Every receptor here comes from a female donor in good health, enrolled as a control in a pregnancy study.

This clone was observed once. This likely comes from a read error, as the CDR3 has no conserved phenylalanine or tryptophan at its end. Because the CDR3's place on the DNA is in doubt, the DNA is left out and the CDR3 is given as listed by TCRdb. The gene calls are TRBV6-1 and TRBJ2-7; no DNA check was done on the table's D call, TRBD1. The CDR3 is 12 residues long, counting both termini. CDR1 and CDR2 (germline): MNHNS, SASEGT. The CDR3 sequence: CASSERRDRDSI.

The J gene is TRBJ1-3, the V gene TRBV11-1; D unclear. Trimming took off 5 bases at V and 0 bases at J, with 5 bases between the two ends. Germline V gene lookup returns CDR1 SGHAT and CDR2 FQDESV (reference sequence). The CDR3 is made up of 13 amino acids. CDR3 DNA: TGTGCCAGCAGCCTTATCTCTGGAAACACCATATATTTT. Translated: CASSLISGNTIYF.

The chain uses TRBV7-9 and TRBJ2-5; maybe TRBD1 (7 bases). Germline values: CDR1 SEHNR, CDR2 FQNEAQ (reference sequence). V was shortened by 5 bases and J by 5 bases, with 21 bases between the two germline ends. This CDR3 spans 16 amino acids. The CDR3 sequence is CASSRGLGPQGETQYF. CDR3 bases: TGTGCCAGCAGCCGGGGACTCGGGCCACAGGGGGAGACCCAGTACTTC.

The gene calls are TRBV7-8 and TRBJ2-7; D is ambiguous. Germline-derived CDR1 and CDR2 are SGHVS and FQNEAQ. V lost 2 bases to trimming and J lost 2 bases, with 10 bases between them. The CDR3 is 14 amino acids. The CDR3 nucleotides are TGTGCCAGCAGCTTATCCGCAGTTACCTACGAGCAGTACTTC. Translated: CASSLSAVTYEQYF.

The rearrangement links TRBV5-8 to TRBJ1-2; TRBD1 matches 7 bases. This CDR3 has 14 amino acids. Trimming at V came to 1 base and at J to 4 bases, leaving 4 bases not matched to a gene. Germline V lookup: CDR1 SGHTS, CDR2 YDEGEE. The CDR3 is CASSLRQGGYGYTF. DNA of the CDR3: TGTGCCAGCAGCTTGAGACAGGGAGGCTATGGCTACACCTTC.

The J gene is TRBJ1-2, the V gene TRBV7-9, with D hard to call. The germline V gene encodes CDR1 SEHNR and CDR2 FQNEAQ (reference sequence). This CDR3 comprises 11 residues. V lost 0 bases and J 10 bases, leaving 6 bases between the germline ends. In DNA form, the CDR3 reads TGTGCCAGCAGCTTAGCCCCTGTCTACACCTTC. Its protein is CASSLAPVYTF.

The chain recombines TRBV18 with TRBJ2-7; a possible D gene is TRBD2 (5 bases). Trimming removed 4 bases from V and 0 bases from J, with 13 bases in between. There are 15 residues in the CDR3. Per germline, CDR1 KGHSH and CDR2 LQKENI. CDR3 DNA sequence: TGTGCCAGCTCACTCAGCGGAACCAGCTCCTACGAGCAGTACTTC. Its translation: CASSLSGTSSYEQYF.

The chain joins TRBV7-2 to TRBJ2-3; 7 nucleotides align to TRBD2. Germline CDR1 is SGHTA and CDR2 is FQGNSA. V lost 8 bases, J lost 1 base, and 12 bases stayed unmatched. This CDR3 has 16 amino acids. The CDR3 DNA reads as TGTGCCAGCTCCACGTCGGCGGGAGCGGGCACAGATACGCAGTATTTT. It specifies CASSTSAGAGTDTQYF.

This chain joins TRBV6-6 and TRBJ1-1; 7 nucleotides agree with TRBD1. The germline CDR1 and CDR2 sequences are MNHNY and SVGAGI (reference sequence). The V segment lost 4 bases and the J segment 6 bases; nucleotides outside the gene matches: 8. This CDR3 has 14 amino acids. The CDR3 loop is CASSWDSPRPEAFF. The CDR3 bases are TGTGCCAGCAGTTGGGACAGTCCTCGGCCTGAAGCTTTCTTT.

The chain is built from TRBV11-1 and TRBJ1-2; a weak D match, TRBD1 (6 bases). Germline CDR1 is SGHAT and CDR2 is FQDESV (reference sequence). The ends were cut back, 4 bases at V and 6 bases at J, with 18 bases in the middle. This CDR3 is built from 15 residues. Here the CDR3 reads CASSSPRQEGDGYTF. In DNA form, the CDR3 reads TGTGCCAGCAGCTCCCCCAGACAGGAAGGGGATGGCTACACCTTC.

The chain joins TRBV2 to TRBJ2-1, with 9 positions matching TRBD2. The CDR3 loop spans 18 amino acids. J was trimmed by 1 base and V by 4 bases; bases with no gene match: 11. CDR1 and CDR2 (germline): SNHLY, FYNNEI. Written as DNA, the CDR3 is TGTGCCAGCAGTGTAGAGTTTAGCGGGGGTAGTTCCTACAATGAGCAGTTCTTC. Translated: CASSVEFSGGSSYNEQFF.

The chain recombines TRBV27 with TRBJ2-5; weak D call: TRBD2 (5 bases). The CDR3 consists of 15 residues. Germline values: CDR1 MNHEY, CDR2 SMNVEV (reference sequence). Trimming removed 6 bases at V and 0 bases at J, with 14 bases between. CDR3 amino acids: CASRAWAGNQETQYF. The CDR3 bases are TGTGCCAGCAGGGCCTGGGCCGGGAACCAAGAGACCCAGTACTTC.